These T cell receptor beta chains were read from a single sample in a study of T cell responses to AZD1222 COVID-19 vaccine. TCRdb's copy holds only in-frame clones and misses some; the assay was immunoSEQ multiplex PCR. The profile covers roughly 100,000 clones, with 90% appearing a single time and about 1.5% taken by the ten largest. The sequences come from peripheral blood, collected on day 0 of AZD1222 vaccination. The source of these receptors is an adult in good health. Both conserved end residues are part of each CDR3. A D gene is named only where the DNA matches it firmly. Clone size, where shown, is once, few, many, or a class for clones that have expanded.

>.|TRBV10-1|14|TRBD1|TRBJ1-1
TGCGCCAGCAGTGAGCGCACAGGGGGCACTGAAGCTTTCTTT
CASSERTGGTEAFF
>.|TRBV27|12|.|TRBJ2-1
TGTGCCAGCAGTTTCGGTGGCAATGAGCAGTTCTTC
CASSFGGNEQFF
>.|TRBV6-1|19|.|TRBJ2-3
TGTGCCAGCAGTGCCCAAAAGAGCTTCTCCGGCCCGCATCCAGATACGCAGTATTTT
CASSAQKSFSGPHPDTQYF
>.|TRBV27|14|TRBD1|TRBJ2-2
TGTGCCAGCAGTTCCCGACAGGGTATAGGGGAGCTGTTTTTT
CASSSRQGIGELFF
>.|TRBV19|11|.|TRBJ1-1
TGTGCCAGTTTAAGGGGCTGGGAAGCTTTCTTT
CASLRGWEAFF
>.|TRBV5-5|15|.|TRBJ2-3
TGTGCCAGCAGCTTGGTGGGCAGACCTCGGGATACGCAGTATTTT
CASSLVGRPRDTQYF
>.|TRBV9|16|TRBD2|TRBJ2-7
TGTGCCAGCAGCGTAGGAACTAGCGGGGGACCCTACGAGCAGTACTTC
CASSVGTSGGPYEQYF
>.|TRBV5-4|18|.|TRBJ2-3
TGTGCCAGCAGCTCAAACGGTTATGCCGGGACTGGCAATGATACGCAGTATTTT
CASSSNGYAGTGNDTQYF
>.|TRBV2|13|.|TRBJ1-6
TGTGCCACATACCTACAGGGACGCTCACCCCTCCACTTT
CATYLQGRSPLHF
>.|TRBV2|12|.|TRBJ2-7
TGTGCCAGCGCCACGCGCCCCTACGAGCAGTACTTC
CASATRPYEQYF
>.|TRBV6-4|15|.|TRBJ2-1
TGTGCCAGCAGTATTGAGCCGAGCTCCTACAATGAGCAGTTCTTC
CASSIEPSSYNEQFF
>.|TRBV19|14|.|TRBJ1-5
TGTGCCAGTAGTACTCAGGGGCTCAATCAGCCCCAGCATTTT
CASSTQGLNQPQHF
>.|TRBV7-2|12|.|TRBJ2-7
TGTGCCAGCAGCTTAGGTCTTCACGAGCAGTACTTC
CASSLGLHEQYF
>.|TRBV10-2|15|TRBD1|TRBJ1-3
TGCGCCACCCAAAAGGGACAGAACTCTGGAAACACCATATATTTT
CATQKGQNSGNTIYF
>.|TRBV10-3|14|.|TRBJ1-4
TGTGCCATCAGTGGAGACGCAACTAATGAAAAACTGTTTTTT
CAISGDATNEKLFF
>.|TRBV2|16|.|TRBJ1-1
TGTGCCAGCAGTGCCGGGAAGGGAAGGGGTGTCACTGAAGCTTTCTTT
CASSAGKGRGVTEAFF
>.|TRBV21-1|12|.|TRBJ1-1
TGTGCCAGGATATGCCGGGACAGTGAAGCTTTCTTT
CARICRDSEAFF
>few|TRBV28|14|.|TRBJ1-4
TGTGCCAGCAGTTTCCCAGGGTTAGGAGAAAAACTGTTTTTT
CASSFPGLGEKLFF
>.|TRBV9|13|.|TRBJ1-1
TGTGCCAGCACCAGACACCCATACACTGAAGCTTTCTTT
CASTRHPYTEAFF
>.|TRBV5-1|12|.|TRBJ2-7
TGCGCCAGCAAACGGCAGGCCGACGAGCAGTACTTC
CASKRQADEQYF
>.|TRBV2|13|.|TRBJ1-1
TGTGCCAGCAGGGAAACAGGGCCAACTGAAGCTTTCTTT
CASRETGPTEAFF
>.|TRBV5-1|15|.|TRBJ2-1
TGCGCCAGCAGCTTAGGGCTAGCGATCGACAATGAGCAGTTCTTC
CASSLGLAIDNEQFF
>.|TRBV7-3|11|.|TRBJ1-6
TGTGCCAGCAGCCTCCGGGGCCCGCTCCACTTT
CASSLRGPLHF
>.|TRBV28|14|TRBD1|TRBJ2-7
TGTGCCAGCGGTACAGGGGATATGGGCTACGAGCAGTACTTC
CASGTGDMGYEQYF
>.|TRBV4-1|15|TRBD2|TRBJ2-2
TGCGCCAGCAGCCAAGGGTCGCTAGCGGGGGGGGAGCTGTTTTTT
CASSQGSLAGGELFF
>.|TRBV5-8|16|TRBD1|TRBJ1-5
TGTGCCAGCAGACCAGACAGGGCGGAAGGCAATCAGCCCCAGCATTTT
CASRPDRAEGNQPQHF
>once|TRBV2|17|TRBD1|TRBJ1-2
TGTGCCAGCAGTGAAAGTGACAGGGGGCGCCGTAGCTATGGCTACACCTTC
CASSESDRGRRSYGYTF
>.|TRBV10-3|16|TRBD2|TRBJ2-7
TGTGCCATCAGTGAGTCGTCTAGCGGGGGGGCCGGTGAGCAGTACTTC
CAISESSSGGAGEQYF
>.|TRBV11-2|16|.|TRBJ1-3
TGTGCCAGCAGCCCCCCCAGCGCCGACTCTGGAAACACCATATATTTT
CASSPPSADSGNTIYF
>.|TRBV6-1|14|.|TRBJ1-1
TGTGCCAGCAGTGAATGGGGGACAAAGGATGAAGCTTTCTTT
CASSEWGTKDEAFF
>.|TRBV28|17|TRBD1|TRBJ1-1
TGTGCCAGCAGTCGAGACAGGGGCTATATGATGAACACTGAAGCTTTCTTT
CASSRDRGYMMNTEAFF
>.|TRBV9|16|.|TRBJ1-5
TGTGCCAGCAGCCACAGTGAGGGGGGTGGCAATCAGCCCCAGCATTTT
CASSHSEGGGNQPQHF